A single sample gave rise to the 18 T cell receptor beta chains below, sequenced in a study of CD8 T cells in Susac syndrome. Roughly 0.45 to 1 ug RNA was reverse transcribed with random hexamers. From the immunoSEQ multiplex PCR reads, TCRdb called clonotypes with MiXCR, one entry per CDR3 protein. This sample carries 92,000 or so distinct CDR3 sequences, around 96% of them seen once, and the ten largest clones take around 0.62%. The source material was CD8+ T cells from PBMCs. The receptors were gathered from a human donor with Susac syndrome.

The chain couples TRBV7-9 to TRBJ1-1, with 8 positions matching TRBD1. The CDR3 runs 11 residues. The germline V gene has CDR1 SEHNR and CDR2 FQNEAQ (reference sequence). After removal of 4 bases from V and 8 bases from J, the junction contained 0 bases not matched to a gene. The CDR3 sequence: CASSWTGEAFF. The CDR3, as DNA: TGTGCCAGCAGCTGGACAGGGGAAGCTTTCTTT. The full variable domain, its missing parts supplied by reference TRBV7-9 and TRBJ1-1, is DTGVSQNPRHKITKRGQNVTFRCDPISEHNRLYWYRQTLGQGPEFLTYFQNEAQLEKSRLLSDRFSAERPKGSFSTLEIQRTEQGDSAMYLCASSWTGEAFFGQGTRLTVV.

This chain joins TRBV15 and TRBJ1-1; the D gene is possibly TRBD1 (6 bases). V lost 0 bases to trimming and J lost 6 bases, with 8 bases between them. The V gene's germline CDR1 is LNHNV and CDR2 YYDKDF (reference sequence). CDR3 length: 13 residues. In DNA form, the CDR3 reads TGTGCCACCAGCAGAGATAGGACAGCTGAAGCTTTCTTT. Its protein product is CATSRDRTAEAFF.

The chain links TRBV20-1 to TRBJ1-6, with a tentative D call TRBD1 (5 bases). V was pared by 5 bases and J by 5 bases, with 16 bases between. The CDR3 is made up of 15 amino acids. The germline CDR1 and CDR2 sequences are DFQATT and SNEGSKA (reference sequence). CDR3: CSAGDPERNNSPLHF. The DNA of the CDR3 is TGCAGTGCTGGGGACCCCGAAAGGAATAATTCACCCCTCCACTTT.

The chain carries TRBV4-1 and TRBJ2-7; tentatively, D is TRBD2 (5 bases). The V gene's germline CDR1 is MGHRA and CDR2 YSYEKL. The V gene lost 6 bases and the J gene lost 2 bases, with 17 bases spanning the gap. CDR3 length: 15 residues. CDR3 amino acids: CASSYTSEGTYEQYF. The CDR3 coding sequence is TGCGCCAGCAGTTATACCTCCGAGGGCACCTACGAGCAGTACTTC.

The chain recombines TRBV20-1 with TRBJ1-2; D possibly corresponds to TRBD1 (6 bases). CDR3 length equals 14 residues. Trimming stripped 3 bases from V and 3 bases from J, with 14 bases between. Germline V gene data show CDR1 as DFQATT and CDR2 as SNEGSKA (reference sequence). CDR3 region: CSASPPGEDYGYTF. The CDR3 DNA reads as TGCAGTGCTAGCCCTCCAGGGGAGGACTATGGCTACACCTTC.

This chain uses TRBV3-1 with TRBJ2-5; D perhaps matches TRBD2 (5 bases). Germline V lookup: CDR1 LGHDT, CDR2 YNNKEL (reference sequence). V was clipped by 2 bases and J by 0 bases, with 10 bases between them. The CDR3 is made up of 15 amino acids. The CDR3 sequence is CASSQKGVYQETQYF. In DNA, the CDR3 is TGTGCCAGCAGCCAAAAGGGAGTCTACCAAGAGACCCAGTACTTC.

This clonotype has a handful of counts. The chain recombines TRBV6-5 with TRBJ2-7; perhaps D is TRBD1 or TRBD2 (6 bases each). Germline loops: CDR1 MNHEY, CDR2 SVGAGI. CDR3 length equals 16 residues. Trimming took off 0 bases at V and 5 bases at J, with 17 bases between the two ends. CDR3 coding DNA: TGTGCCAGCAGTTACTCGAGCGCAGGGGACTGGCACGAGCAGTACTTC. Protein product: CASSYSSAGDWHEQYF.

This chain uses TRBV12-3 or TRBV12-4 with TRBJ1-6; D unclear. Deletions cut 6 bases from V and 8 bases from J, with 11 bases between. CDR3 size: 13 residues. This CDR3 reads CASSPALYSPLHF. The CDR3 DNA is TGTGCCAGCAGCCCCGCCTTATATTCACCCCTCCACTTT.

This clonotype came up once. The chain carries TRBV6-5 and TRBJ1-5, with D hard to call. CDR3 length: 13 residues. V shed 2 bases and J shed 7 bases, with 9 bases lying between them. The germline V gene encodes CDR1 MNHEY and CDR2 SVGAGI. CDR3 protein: CASSYDATQPQHF. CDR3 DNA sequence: TGTGCCAGCAGTTACGACGCGACGCAGCCCCAGCATTTT.

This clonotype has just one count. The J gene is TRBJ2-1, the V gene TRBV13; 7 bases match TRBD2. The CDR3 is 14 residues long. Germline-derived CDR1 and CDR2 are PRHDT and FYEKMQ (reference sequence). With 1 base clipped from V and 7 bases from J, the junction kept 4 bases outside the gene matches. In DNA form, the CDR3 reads TGTGCCAGCAGCTTAGAGTGGGAGGGGAATGAGCAGTTCTTC. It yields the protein CASSLEWEGNEQFF.

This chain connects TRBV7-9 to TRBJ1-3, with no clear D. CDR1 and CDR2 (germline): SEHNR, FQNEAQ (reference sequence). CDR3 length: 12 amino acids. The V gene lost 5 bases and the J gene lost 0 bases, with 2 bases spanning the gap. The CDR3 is CASSTSGNTIYF. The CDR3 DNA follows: TGTGCCAGCAGCACCTCTGGAAACACCATATATTTT.

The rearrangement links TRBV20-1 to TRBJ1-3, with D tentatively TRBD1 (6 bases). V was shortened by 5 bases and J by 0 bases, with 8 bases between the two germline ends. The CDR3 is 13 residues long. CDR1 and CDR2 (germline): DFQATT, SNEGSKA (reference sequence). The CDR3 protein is CSALRGSGNTIYF. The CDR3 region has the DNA TGCAGTGCTCTCAGGGGCTCTGGAAACACCATATATTTT.

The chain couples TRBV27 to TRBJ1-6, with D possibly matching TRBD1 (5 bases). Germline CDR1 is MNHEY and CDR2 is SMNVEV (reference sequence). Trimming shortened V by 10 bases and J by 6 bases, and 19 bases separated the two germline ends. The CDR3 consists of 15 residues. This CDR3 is CATVALGGSNSPLHF. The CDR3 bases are TGTGCCACCGTCGCCTTGGGGGGGAGTAATTCACCCCTCCACTTT.

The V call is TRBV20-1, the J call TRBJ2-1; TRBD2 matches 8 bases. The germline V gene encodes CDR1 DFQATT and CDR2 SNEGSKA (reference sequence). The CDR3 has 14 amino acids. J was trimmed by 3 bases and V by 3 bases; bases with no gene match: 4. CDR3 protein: CSARVRGGYNEQFF. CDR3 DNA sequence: TGCAGTGCTAGGGTACGGGGGGGCTACAATGAGCAGTTCTTC.

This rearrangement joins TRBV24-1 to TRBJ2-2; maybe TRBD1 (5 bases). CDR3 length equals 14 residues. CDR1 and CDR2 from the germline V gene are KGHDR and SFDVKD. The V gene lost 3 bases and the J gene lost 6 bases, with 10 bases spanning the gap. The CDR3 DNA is TGTGCCACCAGTGATCCCATGGGGCCCGGGGAGCTGTTTTTT. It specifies CATSDPMGPGELFF.

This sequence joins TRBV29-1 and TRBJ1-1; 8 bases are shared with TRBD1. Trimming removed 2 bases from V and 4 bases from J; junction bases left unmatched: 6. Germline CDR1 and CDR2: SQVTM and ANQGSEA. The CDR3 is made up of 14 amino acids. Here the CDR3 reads CSVETAGTGTEAFF. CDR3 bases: TGCAGCGTTGAAACTGCTGGGACAGGCACTGAAGCTTTCTTT. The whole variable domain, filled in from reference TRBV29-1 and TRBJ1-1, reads SAVISQKPSRDICQRGTSLTIQCQVDSQVTMMFWYRQQPGQSLTLIATANQGSEATYESGFVIDKFPISRPNLTFSTLTVSNMSPEDSSIYLCSVETAGTGTEAFFGQGTRLTVV.

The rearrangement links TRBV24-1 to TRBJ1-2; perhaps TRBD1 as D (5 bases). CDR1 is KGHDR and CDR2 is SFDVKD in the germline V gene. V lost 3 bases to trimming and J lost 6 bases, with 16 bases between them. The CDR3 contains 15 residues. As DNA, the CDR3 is TGTGCCACCAGTGATGCAGGGAATTGGATAAATGGCTACACCTTC. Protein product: CATSDAGNWINGYTF.

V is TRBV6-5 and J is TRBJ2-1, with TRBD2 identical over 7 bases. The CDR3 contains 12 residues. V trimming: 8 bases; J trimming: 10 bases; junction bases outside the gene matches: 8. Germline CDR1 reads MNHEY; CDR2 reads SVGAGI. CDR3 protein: CASGGTISEQFF. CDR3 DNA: TGTGCCAGCGGAGGGACTATATCAGAGCAGTTCTTC.